A single sample is the source of the 10 T cell receptor beta chains below, sequenced in a study of T-cell memory formation after mild COVID-19. TCRdb recomputed calls from the 5' RACE reads with MiXCR, one row per CDR3 protein. This repertoire shows 170,000 or so distinct CDR3 sequences, 20% to 25% found once; its top ten account for roughly 24%. The material sequenced was PBMCs or a T cell subset sorted from them (not recorded which). The receptors shown here come from an adult woman who had mild COVID-19 (a few samples of this study predate the infection). Cell type and time point are not known.

The sample holds a few counts of this clonotype. CDR3 sequence: CASSKDPNRDTGELFF. The CDR3 bases are TGTGCCAGCAGTAAAGACCCAAATCGGGACACCGGGGAGCTGTTTTTT. V is TRBV27 and J is TRBJ2-2; the D is unclear. CDR1 is MNHEY and CDR2 is SMNVEV in the germline V gene (reference sequence). Trimming shortened V by 5 bases and J by 3 bases, and 16 bases separated the two germline ends. CDR3 size: 16 residues.

The chain uses TRBV5-1 and TRBJ2-1, with 9 bases lining up with TRBD2. CDR1 and CDR2 (germline): SGHRS, YFSETQ. The CDR3 sequence is 15 residues long. Trimming removed 0 bases from V and 8 bases from J; junction bases left unmatched: 6. In DNA form, the CDR3 reads TGCGCCAGCAGCTTGGGCGGGGGGGCTTTGGATGAGCAGTTCTTC. Protein: CASSLGGGALDEQFF.

The chain employs TRBV5-4 and TRBJ1-2; possibly TRBD1 for D (6 bases). The CDR3 runs 11 residues. Germline V gives CDR1 SGHNT, CDR2 YYREEE (reference sequence). Trimming removed 4 bases at V and 7 bases at J, with 8 bases between. The CDR3 here is CASSGGLGYTF. The CDR3 region has the DNA TGTGCCAGCAGCGGGGGGCTTGGCTACACCTTC.

This clonotype was seen many times. V and J are TRBV29-1 and TRBJ2-1; 7 nucleotides agree with TRBD1. V shed 1 base, J shed 4 bases, and the junction held 4 bases outside the gene matches. Per the germline V gene, CDR1 is SQVTM and CDR2 is ANQGSEA. CDR3 length: 14 amino acids. The CDR3 region has the DNA TGCAGCGTTGAAGGGGACAGTGATTACAATGAGCAGTTCTTC. Translating it yields CSVEGDSDYNEQFF.

This clonotype was detected only a few times. The chain links TRBV27 to TRBJ2-5; a possible D gene is TRBD1 (6 bases). V was pared by 3 bases and J by 1 base, with 9 bases between. This CDR3 has 14 residues. Germline V gives CDR1 MNHEY, CDR2 SMNVEV (reference sequence). The CDR3 here is CASSFETGQETQYF. The CDR3 DNA reads as TGTGCCAGCAGTTTCGAGACAGGCCAAGAGACCCAGTACTTC.

This clonotype was detected only a few times. The genes are TRBV12-3 or TRBV12-4 and TRBJ2-1; 12 positions match TRBD2. This CDR3 has 16 amino acids. V was pared by 6 bases and J by 1 base, with 4 bases of the junction left unmatched. CDR3 bases: TGTGCCAGCAGGGACGGACTAGCGGGATCCTACAATGAGCAGTTCTTC. Amino acid sequence: CASRDGLAGSYNEQFF.

This clonotype was observed a handful of times. The chain couples TRBV7-9 to TRBJ2-7; the D gene is possibly TRBD2 (6 bases). With 5 bases removed from V and 2 bases from J, the gap between germline ends came to 13 bases. CDR3 length equals 14 residues. Per the germline V gene, CDR1 is SEHNR and CDR2 is FQNEAQ (reference sequence). The CDR3 DNA reads as TGTGCCAGCAGCCACACTAGCCTCCCCTACGAGCAGTACTTC. It yields the protein CASSHTSLPYEQYF.

The J gene is TRBJ2-7, the V gene TRBV5-6; D perhaps matches TRBD2 (6 bases). In germline, CDR1 is SGHDT, CDR2 YYEEEE. V was clipped by 6 bases and J by 7 bases, with 20 bases between them. This CDR3 has 14 amino acids. The DNA of the CDR3 is TGTGCCAGCAAGGTGGGAGGACACTTAAAGGAGCAGTACTTC. Protein: CASKVGGHLKEQYF.

V is TRBV7-9 and J is TRBJ1-2; no clear D gene. The CDR3 length is 14 residues. Trimming removed 0 bases at V and 4 bases at J, with 9 bases between. The germline gives CDR1 SEHNR, CDR2 FQNEAQ (reference sequence). CDR3 in amino acids: CASSLAQLAYGYTF. The CDR3 nucleotides read TGTGCCAGCAGCTTAGCTCAGCTAGCCTATGGCTACACCTTC.

The chain carries TRBV11-2 and TRBJ1-2, with D unclear. The germline V gene encodes CDR1 SGHAT and CDR2 FQNNGV. The V end lost 5 bases, the J end lost 8 bases, and 15 bases lay between the germline ends. The CDR3 sequence is 13 residues long. The DNA for the CDR3 is TGTGCCAGCAGCCAGACGGCAGCCCCGGGCTACACCTTC. It encodes CASSQTAAPGYTF.